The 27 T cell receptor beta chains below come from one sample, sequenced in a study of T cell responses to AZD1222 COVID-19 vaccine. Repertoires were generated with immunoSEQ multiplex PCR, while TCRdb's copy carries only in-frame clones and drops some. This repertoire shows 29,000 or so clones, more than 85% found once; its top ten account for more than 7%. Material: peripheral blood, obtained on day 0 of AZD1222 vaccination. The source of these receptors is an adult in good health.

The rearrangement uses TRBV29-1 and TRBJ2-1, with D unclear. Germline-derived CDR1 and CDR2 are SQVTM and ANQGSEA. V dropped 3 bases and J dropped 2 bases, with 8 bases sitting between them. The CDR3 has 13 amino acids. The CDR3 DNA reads TGCAGCGTTGAGGGTACGACCTACAATGAGCAGTTCTTC. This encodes CSVEGTTYNEQFF.

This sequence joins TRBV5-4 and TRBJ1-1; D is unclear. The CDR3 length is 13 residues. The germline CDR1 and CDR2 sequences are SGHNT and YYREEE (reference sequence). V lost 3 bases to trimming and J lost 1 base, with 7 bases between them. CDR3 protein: CASSSTANTEAFF. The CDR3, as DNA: TGTGCCAGCAGCTCCACAGCGAACACTGAAGCTTTCTTT. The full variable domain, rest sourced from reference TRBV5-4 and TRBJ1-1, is ETGVTQSPTHLIKTRGQQVTLRCSSQSGHNTVSWYQQALGQGPQFIFQYYREEENGRGNFPPRFSGLQFPNYSSELNVNALELDDSALYLCASSSTANTEAFFGQGTRLTVV.

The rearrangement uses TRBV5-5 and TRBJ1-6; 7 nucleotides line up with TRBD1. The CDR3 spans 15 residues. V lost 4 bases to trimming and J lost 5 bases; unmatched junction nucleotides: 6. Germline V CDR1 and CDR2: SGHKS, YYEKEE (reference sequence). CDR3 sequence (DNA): TGTGCCAGCAGCCGGGAGGGGGCGAATAATTCACCCCTCCACTTT. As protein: CASSREGANNSPLHF. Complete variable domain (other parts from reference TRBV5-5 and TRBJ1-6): DAGVTQSPTHLIKTRGQQVTLRCSPISGHKSVSWYQQVLGQGPQFIFQYYEKEERGRGNFPDRFSARQFPNYSSELNVNALLLGDSALYLCASSREGANNSPLHFGNGTRLTVT.

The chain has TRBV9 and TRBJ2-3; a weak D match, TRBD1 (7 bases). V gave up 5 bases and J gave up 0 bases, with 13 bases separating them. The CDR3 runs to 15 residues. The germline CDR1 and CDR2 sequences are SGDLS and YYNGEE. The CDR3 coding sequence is TGTGCCAGCAGTGAGGGGGCGGGAAGCACAGATACGCAGTATTTT. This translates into CASSEGAGSTDTQYF.

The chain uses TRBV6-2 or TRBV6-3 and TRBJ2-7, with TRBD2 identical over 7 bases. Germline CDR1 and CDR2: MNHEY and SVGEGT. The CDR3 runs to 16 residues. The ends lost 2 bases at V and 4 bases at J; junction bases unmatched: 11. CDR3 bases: TGTGCCAGCAGTTACGGGAGGGACTCCCTTGTATACGAGCAGTACTTC. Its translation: CASSYGRDSLVYEQYF.

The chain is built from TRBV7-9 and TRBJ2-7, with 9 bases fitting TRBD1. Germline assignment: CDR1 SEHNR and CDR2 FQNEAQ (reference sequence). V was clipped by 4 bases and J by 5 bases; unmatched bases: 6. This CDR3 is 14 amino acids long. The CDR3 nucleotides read TGTGCCAGCAGCTCCCGGGACAGGGACCACGAGCAGTACTTC. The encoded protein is CASSSRDRDHEQYF.

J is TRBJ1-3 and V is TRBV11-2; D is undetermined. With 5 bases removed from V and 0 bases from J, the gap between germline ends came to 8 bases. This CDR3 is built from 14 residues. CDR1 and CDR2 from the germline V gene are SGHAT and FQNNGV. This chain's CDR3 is CASSAIYSGNTIYF. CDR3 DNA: TGTGCCAGCAGCGCTATTTACTCTGGAAACACCATATATTTT.

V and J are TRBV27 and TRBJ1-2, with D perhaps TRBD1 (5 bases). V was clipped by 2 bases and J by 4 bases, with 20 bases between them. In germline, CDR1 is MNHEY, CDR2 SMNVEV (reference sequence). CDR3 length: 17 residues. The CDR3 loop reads CASSLGPGGGGFYGYTF. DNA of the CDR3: TGTGCCAGCAGTTTAGGGCCTGGGGGAGGAGGCTTCTATGGCTACACCTTC.

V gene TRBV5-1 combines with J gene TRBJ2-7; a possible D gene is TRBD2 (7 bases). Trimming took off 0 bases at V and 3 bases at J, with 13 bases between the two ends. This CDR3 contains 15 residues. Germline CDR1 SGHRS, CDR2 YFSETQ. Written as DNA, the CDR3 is TGCGCCAGCAGCTTGGCGGCGGGGGCAATCTACGAGCAGTACTTC. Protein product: CASSLAAGAIYEQYF.

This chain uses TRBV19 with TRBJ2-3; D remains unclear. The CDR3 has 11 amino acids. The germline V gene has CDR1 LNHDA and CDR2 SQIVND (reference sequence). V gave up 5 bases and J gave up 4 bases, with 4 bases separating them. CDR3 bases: TGTGCCAGTAGTCAAGCAGATACGCAGTATTTT. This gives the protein CASSQADTQYF. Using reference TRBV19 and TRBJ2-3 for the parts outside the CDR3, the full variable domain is DGGITQSPKYLFRKEGQNVTLSCEQNLNHDAMYWYRQDPGQGLRLIYYSQIVNDFQKGDIAEGYSVSREKKESFPLTVTSAQKNPTAFYLCASSQADTQYFGPGTRLTVL.

CDR3: CASSLAGQGAYQPQHF. As DNA, the CDR3 is TGTGCCAGCAGCTTGGCGGGACAGGGGGCTTATCAGCCCCAGCATTTT. The rearrangement joins TRBV5-8 to TRBJ1-5; the match to TRBD1 covers 12 bases. The CDR3 is 16 amino acids. In germline, CDR1 is SGHTS, CDR2 YDEGEE. The V and J ends lost 0 bases and 5 bases, in that order; junction bases with no gene match: 3.

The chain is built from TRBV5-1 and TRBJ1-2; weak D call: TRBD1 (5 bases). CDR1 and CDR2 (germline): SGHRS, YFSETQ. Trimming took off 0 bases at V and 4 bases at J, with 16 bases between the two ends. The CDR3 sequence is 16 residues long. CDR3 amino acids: CASSLATGGYGYGYTF. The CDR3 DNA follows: TGCGCCAGCAGCTTGGCCACTGGGGGGTACGGCTATGGCTACACCTTC.

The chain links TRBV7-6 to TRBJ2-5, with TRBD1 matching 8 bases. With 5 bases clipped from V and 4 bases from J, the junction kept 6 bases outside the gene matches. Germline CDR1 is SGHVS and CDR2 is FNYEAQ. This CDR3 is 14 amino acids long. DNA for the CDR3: TGTGCCAGCAGCCCCAGGGGGCGCGGAGAGACCCAGTACTTC. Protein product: CASSPRGRGETQYF.

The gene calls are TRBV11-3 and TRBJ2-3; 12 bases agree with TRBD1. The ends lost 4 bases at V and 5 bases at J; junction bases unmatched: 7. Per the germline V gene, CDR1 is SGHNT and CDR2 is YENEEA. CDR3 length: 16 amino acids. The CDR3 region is CASSSGGTGGVDTQYF. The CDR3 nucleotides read TGTGCCAGCAGCTCAGGTGGGACAGGGGGCGTAGATACGCAGTATTTT. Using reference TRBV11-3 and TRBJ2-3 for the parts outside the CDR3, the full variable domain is EAGVVQSPRYKIIEKKQPVAFWCNPISGHNTLYWYLQNLGQGPELLIRYENEEAVDDSQLPKDRFSAERLKGVDSTLKIQPAELGDSAVYLCASSSGGTGGVDTQYFGPGTRLTVL.

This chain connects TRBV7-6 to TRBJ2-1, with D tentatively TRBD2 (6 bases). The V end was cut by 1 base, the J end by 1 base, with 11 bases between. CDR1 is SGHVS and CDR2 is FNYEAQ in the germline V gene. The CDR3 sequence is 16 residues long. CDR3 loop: CASSLVAEGSYNEQFF. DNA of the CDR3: TGTGCCAGCAGCTTAGTCGCGGAGGGGTCCTACAATGAGCAGTTCTTC.

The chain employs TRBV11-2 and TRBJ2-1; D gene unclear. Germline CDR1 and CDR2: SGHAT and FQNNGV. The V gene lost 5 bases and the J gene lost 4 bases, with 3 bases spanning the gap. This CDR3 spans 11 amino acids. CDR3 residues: CASSGYNEQFF. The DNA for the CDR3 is TGTGCCAGCAGCGGGTACAATGAGCAGTTCTTC.

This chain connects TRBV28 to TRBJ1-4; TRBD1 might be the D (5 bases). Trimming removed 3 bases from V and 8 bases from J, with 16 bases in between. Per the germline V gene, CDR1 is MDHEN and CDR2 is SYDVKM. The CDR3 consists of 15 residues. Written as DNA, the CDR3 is TGTGCCAGCAGTTTGCAGGACATCTGGGGAGAAAAACTGTTTTTT. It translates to CASSLQDIWGEKLFF.

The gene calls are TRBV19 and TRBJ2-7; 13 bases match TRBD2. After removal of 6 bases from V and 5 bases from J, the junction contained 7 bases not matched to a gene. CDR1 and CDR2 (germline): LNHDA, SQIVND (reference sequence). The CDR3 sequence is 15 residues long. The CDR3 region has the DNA TGTGCCAGTAGCACGGGACTAGCGGGAAAGCACGAGCAGTACTTC. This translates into CASSTGLAGKHEQYF. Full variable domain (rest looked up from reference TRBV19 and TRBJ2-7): DGGITQSPKYLFRKEGQNVTLSCEQNLNHDAMYWYRQDPGQGLRLIYYSQIVNDFQKGDIAEGYSVSREKKESFPLTVTSAQKNPTAFYLCASSTGLAGKHEQYFGPGTRLTVT.

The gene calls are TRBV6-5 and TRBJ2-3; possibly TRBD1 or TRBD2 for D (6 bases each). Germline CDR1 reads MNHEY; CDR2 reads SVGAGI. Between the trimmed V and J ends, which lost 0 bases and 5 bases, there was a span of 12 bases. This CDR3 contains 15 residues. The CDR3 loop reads CASSYSRGAKDTQYF. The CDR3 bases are TGTGCCAGCAGTTACTCAAGGGGGGCGAAAGATACGCAGTATTTT.

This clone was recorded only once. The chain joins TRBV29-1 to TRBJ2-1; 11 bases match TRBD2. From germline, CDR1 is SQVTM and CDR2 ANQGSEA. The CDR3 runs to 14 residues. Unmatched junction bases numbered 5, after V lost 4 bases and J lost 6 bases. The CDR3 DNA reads TGCAGCGTTGGAACTAGCGGGAGAGCCAATGAGCAGTTCTTC. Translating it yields CSVGTSGRANEQFF.

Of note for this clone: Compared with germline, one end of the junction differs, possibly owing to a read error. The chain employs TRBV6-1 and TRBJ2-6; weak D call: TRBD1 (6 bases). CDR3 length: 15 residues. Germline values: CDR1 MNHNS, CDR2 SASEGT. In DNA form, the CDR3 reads TGTGCCAGCAGGGAAGGGGGATCTGGGGCCAACGTCCTGACTTTC. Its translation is CASREGGSGANVLTF.

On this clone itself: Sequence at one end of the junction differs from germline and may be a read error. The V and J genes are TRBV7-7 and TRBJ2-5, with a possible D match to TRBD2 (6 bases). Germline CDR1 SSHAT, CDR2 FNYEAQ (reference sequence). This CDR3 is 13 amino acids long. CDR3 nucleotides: TGTGCTAGCAGCCTGGGACTGAAAGAGACCCAGTACTTC. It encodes CASSLGLKETQYF.

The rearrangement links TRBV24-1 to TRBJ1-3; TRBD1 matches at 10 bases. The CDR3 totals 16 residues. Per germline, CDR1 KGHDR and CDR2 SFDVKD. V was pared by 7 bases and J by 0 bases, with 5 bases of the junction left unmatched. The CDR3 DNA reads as TGTGCCACCAGCACCGGGACAGGGGTCTCTGGAAACACCATATATTTT. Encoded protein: CATSTGTGVSGNTIYF.

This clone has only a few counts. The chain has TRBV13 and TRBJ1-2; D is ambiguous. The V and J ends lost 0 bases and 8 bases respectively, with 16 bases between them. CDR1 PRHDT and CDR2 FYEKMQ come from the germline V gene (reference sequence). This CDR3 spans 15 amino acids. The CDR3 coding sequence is TGTGCCAGCAGCTTAGGGGCTCCAGGATCTCGGGGCTACACCTTC. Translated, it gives CASSLGAPGSRGYTF.

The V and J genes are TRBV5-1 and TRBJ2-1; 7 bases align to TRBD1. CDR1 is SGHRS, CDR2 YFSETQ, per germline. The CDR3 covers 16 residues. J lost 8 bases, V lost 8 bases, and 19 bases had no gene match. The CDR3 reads CASTEGGALRYDEQFF. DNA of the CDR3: TGCGCCAGTACGGAAGGGGGCGCCCTTAGGTACGATGAGCAGTTCTTC.

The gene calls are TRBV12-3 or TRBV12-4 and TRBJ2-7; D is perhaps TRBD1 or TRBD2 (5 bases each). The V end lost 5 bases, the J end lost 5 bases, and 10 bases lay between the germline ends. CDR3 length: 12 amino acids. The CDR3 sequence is CASSTLGDEQYF. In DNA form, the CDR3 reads TGTGCCAGCAGTACGTTGGGGGACGAGCAGTACTTC.

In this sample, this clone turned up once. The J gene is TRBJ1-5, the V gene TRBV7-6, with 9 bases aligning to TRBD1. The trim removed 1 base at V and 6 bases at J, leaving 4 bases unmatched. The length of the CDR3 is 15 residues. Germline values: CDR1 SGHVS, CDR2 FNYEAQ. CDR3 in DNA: TGTGCCAGCAGCTTAGGGGGACAGGGCGGTCAGCCCCAGCATTTT. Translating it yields CASSLGGQGGQPQHF.